The clone carrying this TCR beta chain was counted a single time. Its antigen is unidentified. This sample also contains other DNA sequences that code for the same CDR3. The assay was run at survey level. Data came from immunoSEQ multiplex PCR; TCRdb stores just in-frame clones and leaves some out. The sample holds 20,000 to 25,000 clones, roughly 77% seen once. This record comes from a study of STAT5B mutations in CD4+ large granular lymphocyte leukemia. General study findings and limits: CD4-sorted patient repertoires seemed more clonal than healthy CD4+ repertoires.

V gave up 5 bases and J gave up 4 bases, with 5 bases separating them. CDR3 length: 11 amino acids. The germline V gene encodes CDR1 SEHNR and CDR2 FQNEAQ (reference sequence). The rearrangement links TRBV7-9 to TRBJ2-5; D might be TRBD2 (5 bases). The sequence was collected from a human donor in good health. The sequenced sample was CD4+ T cells from blood buffy coats. CDR3 region: CASSSGETQYF. CDR3 DNA sequence: TGTGCCAGCAGCAGCGGAGAGACCCAGTACTTC.